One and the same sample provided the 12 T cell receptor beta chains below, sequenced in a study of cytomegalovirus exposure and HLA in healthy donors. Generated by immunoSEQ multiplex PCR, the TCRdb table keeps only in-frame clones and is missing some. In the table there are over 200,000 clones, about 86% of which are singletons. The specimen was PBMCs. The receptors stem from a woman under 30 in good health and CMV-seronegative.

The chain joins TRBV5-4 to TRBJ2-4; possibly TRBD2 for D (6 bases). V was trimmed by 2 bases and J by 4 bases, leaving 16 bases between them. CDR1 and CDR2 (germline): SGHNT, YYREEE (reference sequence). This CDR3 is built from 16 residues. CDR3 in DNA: TGTGCCAGCAGCTTTACGACGGGGGTCGTAAAAAACATTCAGTACTTC. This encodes CASSFTTGVVKNIQYF.

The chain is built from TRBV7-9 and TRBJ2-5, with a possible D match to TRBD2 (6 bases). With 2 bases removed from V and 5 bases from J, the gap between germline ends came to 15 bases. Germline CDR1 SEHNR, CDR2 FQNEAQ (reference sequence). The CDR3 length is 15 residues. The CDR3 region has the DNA TGTGCCAGCAGCTTATTCGGGGGTTCCAGCGAGACCCAGTACTTC. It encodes CASSLFGGSSETQYF.

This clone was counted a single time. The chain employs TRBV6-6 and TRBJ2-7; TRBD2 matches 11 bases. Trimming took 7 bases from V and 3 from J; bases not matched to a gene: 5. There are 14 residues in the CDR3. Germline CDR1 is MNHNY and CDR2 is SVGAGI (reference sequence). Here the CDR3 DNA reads TGTGCCAGCAACCTTAGCGGGAGGGACTACGAGCAGTACTTC. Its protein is CASNLSGRDYEQYF.

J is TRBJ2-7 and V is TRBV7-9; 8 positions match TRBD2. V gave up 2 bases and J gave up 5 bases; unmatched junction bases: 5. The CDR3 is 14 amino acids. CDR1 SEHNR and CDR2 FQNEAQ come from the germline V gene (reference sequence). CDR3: CASSLSGSINEQYF. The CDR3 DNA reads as TGTGCCAGCAGCTTAAGCGGGAGTATCAACGAGCAGTACTTC.

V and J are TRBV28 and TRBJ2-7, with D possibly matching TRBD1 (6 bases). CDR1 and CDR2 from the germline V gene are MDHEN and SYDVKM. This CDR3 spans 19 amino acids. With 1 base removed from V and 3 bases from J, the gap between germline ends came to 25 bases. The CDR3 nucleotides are TGTGCCAGCAGTTTATTAAGTGAACAGGGTAATCCCAGAATCTACGAGCAGTACTTC. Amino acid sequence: CASSLLSEQGNPRIYEQYF. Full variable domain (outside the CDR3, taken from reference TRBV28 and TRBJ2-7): DVKVTQSSRYLVKRTGEKVFLECVQDMDHENMFWYRQDPGLGLRLIYFSYDVKMKEKGDIPEGYSVSREKKERFSLILESASTNQTSMYLCASSLLSEQGNPRIYEQYFGPGTRLTVT.

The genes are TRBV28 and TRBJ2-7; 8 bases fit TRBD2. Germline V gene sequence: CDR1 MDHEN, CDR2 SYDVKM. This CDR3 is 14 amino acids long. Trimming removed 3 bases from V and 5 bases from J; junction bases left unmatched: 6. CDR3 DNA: TGTGCCAGCAGTTTGGCGATCGGGGGGGACGAGCAGTACTTC. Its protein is CASSLAIGGDEQYF.

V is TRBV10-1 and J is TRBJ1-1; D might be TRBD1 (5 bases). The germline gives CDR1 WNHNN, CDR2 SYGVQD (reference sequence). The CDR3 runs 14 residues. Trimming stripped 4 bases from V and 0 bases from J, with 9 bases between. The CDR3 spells CASSADIMNTEAFF. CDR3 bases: TGCGCCAGCAGTGCGGACATCATGAACACTGAAGCTTTCTTT.

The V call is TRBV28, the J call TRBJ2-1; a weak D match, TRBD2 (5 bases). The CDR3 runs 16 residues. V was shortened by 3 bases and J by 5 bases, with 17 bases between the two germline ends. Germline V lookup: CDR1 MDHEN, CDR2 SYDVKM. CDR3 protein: CASSFRVGWENNEQFF. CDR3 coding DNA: TGTGCCAGCAGTTTTAGGGTGGGATGGGAGAACAATGAGCAGTTCTTC.

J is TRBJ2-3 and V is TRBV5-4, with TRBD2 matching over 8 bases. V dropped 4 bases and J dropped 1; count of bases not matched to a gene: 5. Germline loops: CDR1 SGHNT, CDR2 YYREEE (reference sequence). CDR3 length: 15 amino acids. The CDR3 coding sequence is TGTGCCAGCAGCCAAGGACTAGCAGGCACAGATACGCAGTATTTT. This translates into CASSQGLAGTDTQYF.

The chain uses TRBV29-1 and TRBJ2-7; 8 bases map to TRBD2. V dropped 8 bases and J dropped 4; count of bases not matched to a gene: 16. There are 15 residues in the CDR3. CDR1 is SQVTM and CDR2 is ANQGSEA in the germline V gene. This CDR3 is CSISRGLVGEYEQYF. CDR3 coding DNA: TGCAGCATCTCTCGGGGACTAGTGGGGGAGTACGAGCAGTACTTC.

The DNA for the CDR3 is TGTGCCTGGAGTGTATTTTCGAGGGAGCAGTACTTC. Translation gives CAWSVFSREQYF. This chain uses TRBV30 with TRBJ2-7; no clear D gene. Germline V gene data show CDR1 as GTSNPN and CDR2 as SVGIG (reference sequence). The CDR3 extends over 12 amino acids. The V end was cut by 0 bases, the J end by 7 bases, with 10 bases between.

This chain's CDR3 is CSARTKQAQYF. CDR3 DNA: TGCAGTGCTAGAACTAAACAGGCGCAGTATTTT. The V gene is TRBV20-1, the J gene TRBJ2-3; a weak D match, TRBD1 (5 bases). Trimming pared 2 bases from V and 10 bases from J, leaving 10 bases between. Germline CDR1 is DFQATT and CDR2 is SNEGSKA (reference sequence). CDR3 length: 11 residues.